The clone carrying this T cell receptor (beta chain) was picked up a small number of times. Its antigen is unidentified. The data stem from a study of beta chain features in type 1 diabetes. Study-wide background: Across every sample, almost 110,000,000 sorted cells were examined in total.

Isolated RNA was reverse transcribed in full, so expressed TCRB transcripts were sequenced. Clones were read by immunoSEQ multiplex PCR, and TCRdb kept only the in-frame ones, dropping some. The sample holds about 620,000 clones; roughly a sixth are singletons and the top ten take under 0.095%. Study results and limitations: Shorter templates might be favored by PCR, equally in patients and controls. All four CD4+ subsets from Type 1 diabetes patients carried moderately but significantly shorter TCRB CDR3s.

Averaging about 116 mL, one heparinised blood draw came from each individual donor. The material sequenced was naive CD4+ T cells from blood. The source of this sequence is a young man in good health.

CDR3 nucleotide sequence: TGTGCCAGCAGTTCCTCAGGGGGCGACGTTTACGAGCAGTACTTC. Amino acids: CASSSSGGDVYEQYF. The J gene is TRBJ2-7, the V gene TRBV28; 8 nucleotides match TRBD1. The CDR3 consists of 15 residues. Per the germline V gene, CDR1 is MDHEN and CDR2 is SYDVKM. Trimming at V came to 4 bases and at J to 4 bases, leaving 9 bases not matched to a gene.